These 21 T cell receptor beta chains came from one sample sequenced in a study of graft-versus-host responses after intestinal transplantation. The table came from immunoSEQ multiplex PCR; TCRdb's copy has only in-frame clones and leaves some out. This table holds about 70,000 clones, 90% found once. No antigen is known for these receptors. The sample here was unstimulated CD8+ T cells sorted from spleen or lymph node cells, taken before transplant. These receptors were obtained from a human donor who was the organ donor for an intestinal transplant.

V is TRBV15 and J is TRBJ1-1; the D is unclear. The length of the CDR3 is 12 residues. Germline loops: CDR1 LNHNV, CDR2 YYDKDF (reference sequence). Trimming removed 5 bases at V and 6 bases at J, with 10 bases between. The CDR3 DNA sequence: TGTGCCACCAGCCAAGGCGGGGCTGAAGCTTTCTTT. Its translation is CATSQGGAEAFF.

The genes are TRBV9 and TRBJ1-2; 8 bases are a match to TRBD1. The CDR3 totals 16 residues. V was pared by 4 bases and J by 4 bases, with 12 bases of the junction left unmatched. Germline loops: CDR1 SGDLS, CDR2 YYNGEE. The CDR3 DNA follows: TGTGCCAGCAGCTCGGCAGGGGGCTGGGGGGCCTATGGCTACACCTTC. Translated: CASSSAGGWGAYGYTF. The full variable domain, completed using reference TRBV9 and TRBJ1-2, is DSGVTQTPKHLITATGQRVTLRCSPRSGDLSVYWYQQSLDQGLQFLIQYYNGEERAKGNILERFSAQQFPDLHSELNLSSLELGDSALYFCASSSAGGWGAYGYTFGSGTRLTVV.

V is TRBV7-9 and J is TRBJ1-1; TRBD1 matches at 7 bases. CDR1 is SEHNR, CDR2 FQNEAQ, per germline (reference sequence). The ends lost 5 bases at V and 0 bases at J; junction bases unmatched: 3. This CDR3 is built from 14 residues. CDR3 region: CASSQGGMNTEAFF. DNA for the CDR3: TGTGCCAGCAGCCAAGGGGGCATGAACACTGAAGCTTTCTTT.

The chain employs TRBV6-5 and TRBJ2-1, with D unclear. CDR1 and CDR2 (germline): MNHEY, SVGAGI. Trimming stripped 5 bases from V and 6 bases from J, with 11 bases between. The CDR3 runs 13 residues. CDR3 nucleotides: TGTGCCAGCAGTCCCACTCAGCGCAATGAGCAGTTCTTC. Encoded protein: CASSPTQRNEQFF.

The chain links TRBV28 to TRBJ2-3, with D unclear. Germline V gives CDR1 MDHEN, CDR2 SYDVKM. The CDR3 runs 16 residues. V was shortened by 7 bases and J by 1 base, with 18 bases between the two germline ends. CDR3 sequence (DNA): TGTGCCAGCACTAACCATCCCAGGCTTGGCACAGATACGCAGTATTTT. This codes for CASTNHPRLGTDTQYF.

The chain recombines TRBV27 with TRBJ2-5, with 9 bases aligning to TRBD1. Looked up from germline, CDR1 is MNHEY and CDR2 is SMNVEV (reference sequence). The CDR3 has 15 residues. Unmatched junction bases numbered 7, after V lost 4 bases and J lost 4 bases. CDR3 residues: CASSYGTGSRETQYF. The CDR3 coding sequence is TGTGCCAGCAGTTACGGGACAGGGTCCCGAGAGACCCAGTACTTC.

Here the CDR3 DNA reads TGTGCCAGCAGCCCGAAGCCGGGACAGGGTTGGGATGAGCAGTTCTTC. Its protein product is CASSPKPGQGWDEQFF. The chain carries TRBV7-9 and TRBJ2-1, with 9 bases fitting TRBD1. CDR3 length equals 16 residues. In germline, CDR1 is SEHNR, CDR2 FQNEAQ (reference sequence). J gave up 8 bases and V 5 bases, and 13 bases lay outside the gene matches.

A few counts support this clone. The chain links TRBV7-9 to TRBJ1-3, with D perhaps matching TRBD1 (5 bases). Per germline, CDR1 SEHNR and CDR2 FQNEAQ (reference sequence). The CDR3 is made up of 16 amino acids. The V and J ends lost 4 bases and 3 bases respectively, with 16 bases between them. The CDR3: CASSYVSGTVGNTIYF. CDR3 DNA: TGTGCCAGCAGCTACGTTAGCGGGACTGTTGGAAACACCATATATTTT.

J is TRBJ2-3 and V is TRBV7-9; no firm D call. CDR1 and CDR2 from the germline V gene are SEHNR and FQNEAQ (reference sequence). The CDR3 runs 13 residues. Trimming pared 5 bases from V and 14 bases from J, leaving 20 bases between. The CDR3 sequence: CASSPVWFLSVYF. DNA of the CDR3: TGTGCCAGCAGCCCAGTTTGGTTCCTCAGTGTGTATTTT.

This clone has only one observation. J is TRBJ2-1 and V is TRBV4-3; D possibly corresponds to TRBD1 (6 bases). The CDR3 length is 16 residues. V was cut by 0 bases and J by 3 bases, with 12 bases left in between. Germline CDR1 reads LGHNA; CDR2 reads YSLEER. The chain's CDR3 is CASSQDRTGFYNEQFF. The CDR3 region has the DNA TGCGCCAGCAGCCAAGATCGAACAGGGTTCTACAATGAGCAGTTCTTC.

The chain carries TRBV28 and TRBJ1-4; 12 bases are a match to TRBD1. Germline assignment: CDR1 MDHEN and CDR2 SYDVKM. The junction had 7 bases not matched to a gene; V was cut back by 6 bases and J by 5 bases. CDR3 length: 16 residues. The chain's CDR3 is CASRIRDRGRNEKLFF. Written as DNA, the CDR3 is TGTGCCAGCAGAATCCGGGACAGGGGGCGGAATGAAAAACTGTTTTTT. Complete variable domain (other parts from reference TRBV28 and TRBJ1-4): DVKVTQSSRYLVKRTGEKVFLECVQDMDHENMFWYRQDPGLGLRLIYFSYDVKMKEKGDIPEGYSVSREKKERFSLILESASTNQTSMYLCASRIRDRGRNEKLFFGSGTQLSVL.

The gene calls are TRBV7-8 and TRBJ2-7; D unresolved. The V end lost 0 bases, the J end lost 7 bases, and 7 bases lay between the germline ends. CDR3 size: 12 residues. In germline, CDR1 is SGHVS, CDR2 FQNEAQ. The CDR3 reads CASSLAGWEQYV. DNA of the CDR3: TGTGCCAGCAGCTTAGCGGGGTGGGAGCAGTACGTC.

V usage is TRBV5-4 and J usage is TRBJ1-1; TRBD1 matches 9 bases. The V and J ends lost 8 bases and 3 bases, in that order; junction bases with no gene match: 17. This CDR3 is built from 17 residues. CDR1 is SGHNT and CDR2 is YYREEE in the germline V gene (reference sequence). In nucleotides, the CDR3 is TGTGCCAGTAGGGGACAGGGTGGGGGTTATTTGTACACTGAAGCTTTCTTT. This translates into CASRGQGGGYLYTEAFF.

This chain's CDR3 is CASSQGTGDEQYV. The CDR3 coding sequence is TGCGCCAGCAGCCAAGGGACAGGGGACGAGCAGTACGTC. The rearrangement joins TRBV4-1 to TRBJ2-7; TRBD1 aligns across 9 bases. The length of the CDR3 is 13 residues. With V trimmed by 1 base and J by 5 bases, 0 bases remained unmatched. Germline CDR1 MGHRA, CDR2 YSYEKL.

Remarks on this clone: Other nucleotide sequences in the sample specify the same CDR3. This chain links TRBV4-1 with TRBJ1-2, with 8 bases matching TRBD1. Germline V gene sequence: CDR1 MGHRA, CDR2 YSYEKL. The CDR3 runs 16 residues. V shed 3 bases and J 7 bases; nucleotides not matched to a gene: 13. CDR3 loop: CASSQLDRGGPGGYTF. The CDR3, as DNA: TGCGCCAGCAGCCAGCTTGACAGGGGAGGGCCTGGTGGCTACACCTTC.

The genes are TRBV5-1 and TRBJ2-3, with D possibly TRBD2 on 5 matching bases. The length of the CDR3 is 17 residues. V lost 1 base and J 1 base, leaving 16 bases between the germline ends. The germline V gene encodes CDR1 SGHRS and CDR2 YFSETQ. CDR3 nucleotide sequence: TGCGCCAGCAGCTTGTATGTCGGCGCGGAGGGCACAGATACGCAGTATTTT. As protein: CASSLYVGAEGTDTQYF.

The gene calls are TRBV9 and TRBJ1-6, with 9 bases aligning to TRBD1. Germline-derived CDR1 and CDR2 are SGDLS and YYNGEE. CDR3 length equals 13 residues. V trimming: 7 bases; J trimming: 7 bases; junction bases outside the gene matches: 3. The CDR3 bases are TGTGCCAGCGCCGGGACAGGGAATTCACCCCTCCACTTT. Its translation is CASAGTGNSPLHF.

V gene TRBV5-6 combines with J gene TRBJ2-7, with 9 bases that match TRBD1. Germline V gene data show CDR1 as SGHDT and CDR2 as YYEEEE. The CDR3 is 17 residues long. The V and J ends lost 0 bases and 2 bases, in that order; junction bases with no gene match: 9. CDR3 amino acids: CASSLAWGDRVTYEQYV. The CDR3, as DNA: TGTGCCAGCAGCTTGGCCTGGGGGGACAGGGTTACCTACGAGCAGTACGTC.

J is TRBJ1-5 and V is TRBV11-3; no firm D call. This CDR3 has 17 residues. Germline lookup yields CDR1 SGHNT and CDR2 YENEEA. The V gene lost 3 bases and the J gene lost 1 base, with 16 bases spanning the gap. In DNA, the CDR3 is TGTGCCAGCAGCTTTGTTCCTGGACTAGGGAGCAATCAGCCCCAGCATTTT. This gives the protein CASSFVPGLGSNQPQHF.

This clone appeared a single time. The DNA for the CDR3 is TGTGCCAGCAATCCGATGGGAGTGAACACTGAAGCTTTCTTT. It translates to CASNPMGVNTEAFF. V is TRBV2 and J is TRBJ1-1; D is unresolved. Germline V gene lookup returns CDR1 SNHLY and CDR2 FYNNEI. This CDR3 has 14 residues. V lost 7 bases to trimming and J lost 0 bases, with 12 bases between them.

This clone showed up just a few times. The CDR3, as DNA: TGTGCCAGCAGTTTCGGACTGGGCTTTACCGGGGAGCTGTTTTTT. This encodes CASSFGLGFTGELFF. V gene TRBV28 combines with J gene TRBJ2-2; possible D gene TRBD2, 5 bases. Trimming pared 3 bases from V and 5 bases from J, leaving 13 bases between. The CDR3 extends over 15 amino acids. Germline CDR1 is MDHEN and CDR2 is SYDVKM.